The rows below give T cell receptor beta chains drawn from one sample of a study of brain T cells in children with intractable seizures. Sequencing used immunoSEQ multiplex PCR; TCRdb keeps in-frame clones, though not all of them. There are some 76,000 clones in the sample; approximately 94% occur only once, and 1.5% lies in the top ten. The material was peripheral blood, obtained at surgery. The receptors derive from a boy younger than two with tuberous sclerosis and intractable seizures. Each CDR3 is given with its conserved first and last residue. Each record gives: J gene, V gene, D gene, clone size, CDR3 protein, CDR3 DNA. D genes are given only for firm matches. For some rows the clone size is stated as once, few or many, or as a class when expanded; others skip it.

j_gene: TRBJ2-2
v_gene: TRBV25-1
d_gene: .
abundance: .
CDR3aa: CASSDRDTGELFF
CDR3nt: TGTGCCAGCAGTGACAGGGACACCGGGGAGCTGTTTTTT

j_gene: TRBJ2-1
v_gene: TRBV19
d_gene: TRBD2
abundance: .
CDR3aa: CASSYRRVLAGSYNEQFF
CDR3nt: TGTGCCAGTAGTTACCGCCGAGTTCTAGCGGGGTCCTACAATGAGCAGTTCTTC

j_gene: TRBJ2-2
v_gene: TRBV7-6
d_gene: .
abundance: .
CDR3aa: CASSRPTPNTGELFF
CDR3nt: TGTGCCAGCAGCCGGCCTACTCCTAACACCGGGGAGCTGTTTTTT

j_gene: TRBJ2-3
v_gene: TRBV3-1/TRBV3-2
d_gene: TRBD2
abundance: .
CDR3aa: CASSQDPPGLAGSFFTDTQYF
CDR3nt: TGTGCCAGCAGCCAAGATCCCCCGGGGCTAGCGGGCAGTTTTTTCACAGATACGCAGTATTTT

j_gene: TRBJ2-1
v_gene: TRBV24-1
d_gene: TRBD1
abundance: .
CDR3aa: CATSDLGTGGDFNEQFF
CDR3nt: TGTGCCACCAGTGATTTGGGGACAGGGGGGGATTTCAATGAGCAGTTCTTC

j_gene: TRBJ2-7
v_gene: TRBV9
d_gene: .
abundance: .
CDR3aa: CASSVGASLSSYEQYF
CDR3nt: TGTGCCAGCAGCGTAGGTGCTAGCCTAAGCTCCTACGAGCAGTACTTC

j_gene: TRBJ2-7
v_gene: TRBV27
d_gene: TRBD2
abundance: .
CDR3aa: CASSLSAGAIYEQYF
CDR3nt: TGTGCCAGCAGTTTATCAGCGGGAGCGATCTACGAGCAGTACTTC

j_gene: TRBJ1-2
v_gene: TRBV30
d_gene: TRBD1
abundance: .
CDR3aa: CAWSGGGQGLIYGYTF
CDR3nt: TGTGCCTGGAGTGGAGGGGGACAGGGGTTGATCTATGGCTACACCTTC

j_gene: TRBJ2-7
v_gene: TRBV30
d_gene: TRBD1
abundance: .
CDR3aa: CAWSSGQGTNEQYF
CDR3nt: TGTGCCTGGAGTTCGGGACAGGGTACGAACGAGCAGTACTTC

j_gene: TRBJ2-1
v_gene: TRBV19
d_gene: TRBD2
abundance: .
CDR3aa: CASRGRAQNEQFF
CDR3nt: TGTGCCAGTAGGGGGAGGGCCCAAAATGAGCAGTTCTTC

j_gene: TRBJ2-7
v_gene: TRBV3-1/TRBV3-2
d_gene: TRBD2
abundance: once
CDR3aa: CASSQSRPGLASEQYF
CDR3nt: TGTGCCAGCAGCCAATCGAGACCGGGACTAGCGAGTGAGCAGTACTTC

j_gene: TRBJ1-1
v_gene: TRBV4-1
d_gene: .
abundance: .
CDR3aa: CASSQEGPGARVGSEAFF
CDR3nt: TGCGCCAGCAGCCAAGAGGGGCCCGGCGCGAGGGTTGGATCTGAAGCTTTCTTT

j_gene: TRBJ2-1
v_gene: TRBV7-6
d_gene: .
abundance: .
CDR3aa: CASSLGGEQFF
CDR3nt: TGTGCCAGCAGCCTCGGTGGTGAGCAGTTCTTC

j_gene: TRBJ2-7
v_gene: TRBV4-1
d_gene: TRBD2
abundance: once
CDR3aa: CASSQEARGGEQYF
CDR3nt: TGCGCCAGCAGCCAAGAAGCCCGGGGGGGCGAGCAGTACTTC

j_gene: TRBJ2-6
v_gene: TRBV4-2
d_gene: .
abundance: .
CDR3aa: CASSQESSRSGANVLTF
CDR3nt: TGTGCCAGCAGCCAAGAGAGCTCTCGGTCTGGGGCCAACGTCCTGACTTTC

j_gene: TRBJ1-2
v_gene: TRBV5-1
d_gene: .
abundance: few
CDR3aa: CASSSTQGAGYTF
CDR3nt: TGCGCCAGCAGCAGTACCCAGGGTGCCGGCTACACCTTC

j_gene: TRBJ1-1
v_gene: TRBV4-1
d_gene: TRBD1
abundance: once
CDR3aa: CASSQGRDSDAFF
CDR3nt: TGCGCCAGCAGCCAAGGTCGGGACAGCGACGCTTTCTTT

j_gene: TRBJ2-7
v_gene: TRBV11-3
d_gene: .
abundance: .
CDR3aa: CASAQGEGAYEQYF
CDR3nt: TGTGCCAGCGCCCAAGGCGAAGGGGCCTACGAGCAGTACTTC

j_gene: TRBJ2-1
v_gene: TRBV3-1/TRBV3-2
d_gene: TRBD2
abundance: .
CDR3aa: CASSQALATSSYNEQFF
CDR3nt: TGTGCCAGCAGCCAAGCCCTTGCGACTAGCTCGTACAATGAGCAGTTCTTC

j_gene: TRBJ1-2
v_gene: TRBV19
d_gene: .
abundance: .
CDR3aa: CASSGGAGYTF
CDR3nt: TGTGCCAGTAGTGGGGGGGCTGGCTACACCTTC

j_gene: TRBJ2-1
v_gene: TRBV19
d_gene: .
abundance: .
CDR3aa: CATTELNEQFF
CDR3nt: TGTGCCACCACAGAGCTAAACGAGCAGTTCTTC

j_gene: TRBJ1-1
v_gene: TRBV30
d_gene: .
abundance: once
CDR3aa: CAWSAGFQTPYTEAFF
CDR3nt: TGTGCCTGGAGTGCCGGGTTCCAAACCCCCTACACTGAAGCTTTCTTT

j_gene: TRBJ2-7
v_gene: TRBV7-8
d_gene: .
abundance: .
CDR3aa: CASSPPHEVYEQYF
CDR3nt: TGTGCCAGCAGCCCCCCCCACGAAGTCTACGAGCAGTACTTC

j_gene: TRBJ2-5
v_gene: TRBV18
d_gene: .
abundance: .
CDR3aa: CASHSDTGQETQYF
CDR3nt: TGTGCCAGTCACTCGGATACAGGTCAGGAGACCCAGTACTTC

j_gene: TRBJ2-7
v_gene: TRBV19
d_gene: .
abundance: .
CDR3aa: CASSISDSSWEQYF
CDR3nt: TGTGCCAGTAGTATTTCGGACTCTTCCTGGGAGCAGTACTTC